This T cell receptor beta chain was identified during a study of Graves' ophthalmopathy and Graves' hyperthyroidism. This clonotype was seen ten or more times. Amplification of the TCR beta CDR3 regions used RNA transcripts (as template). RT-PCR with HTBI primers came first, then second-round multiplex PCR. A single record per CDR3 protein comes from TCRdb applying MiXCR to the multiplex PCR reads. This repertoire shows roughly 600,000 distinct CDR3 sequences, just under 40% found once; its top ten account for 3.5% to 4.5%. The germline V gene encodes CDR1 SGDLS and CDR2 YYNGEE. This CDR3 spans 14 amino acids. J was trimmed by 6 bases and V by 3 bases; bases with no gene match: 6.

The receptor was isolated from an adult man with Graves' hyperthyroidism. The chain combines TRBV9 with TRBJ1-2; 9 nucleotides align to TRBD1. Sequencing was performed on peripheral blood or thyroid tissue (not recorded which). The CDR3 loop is CASSAGTGSNGYTF. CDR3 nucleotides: TGTGCCAGCAGCGCTGGGACAGGGTCGAATGGCTACACCTTC.